The entry below describes one T cell receptor (beta chain). These data belong to a study of control samples from healthy donors and cancer patients. The table came from immunoSEQ multiplex PCR; TCRdb's copy has only in-frame clones and leaves some out. The sample includes under 450,000 clones, around nine tenths seen only once; the top ten take around 6.4%. CDR1 SGHNT and CDR2 YENEEA come from the germline V gene. The V and J ends lost 4 bases and 4 bases, in that order; junction bases with no gene match: 11. The CDR3 loop spans 18 amino acids. The V call is TRBV11-3, the J call TRBJ2-2, with 11 bases aligning to TRBD2. The clonotype originates from a man aged 35-49 years with head and neck cancer. The source material was PBMCs. The CDR3 DNA reads TGTGCCAGCAGCTCCGGATTCTTAGCGGGGGGGTTCACCGGGGAGCTGTTTTTT. It translates to CASSSGFLAGGFTGELFF.